This T cell receptor beta chain was captured by sequencing in a study of cytotoxic CD8 clonotypes in ibrutinib-treated CLL. Only one count was recorded for this clone. CDR3 length equals 16 residues. Germline assignment: CDR1 LGHNA and CDR2 YNFKEQ. V was trimmed by 0 bases and J by 4 bases, leaving 15 bases between them. Data came from immunoSEQ multiplex PCR; TCRdb stores just in-frame clones and leaves some out. Of nearly 85,000 clones detected, roughly 83% appear once; the ten largest clones hold approximately 4.4%. Sequencing used PBMCs, obtained after 12 months of ibrutinib treatment. This chain uses TRBV4-2 with TRBJ1-2, with unresolved D. The sequence derives from a human donor with chronic lymphocytic leukemia. This CDR3 reads CASSQDVSQGLYGYTF. The CDR3, as DNA: TGTGCCAGCAGCCAAGACGTATCCCAAGGGCTCTATGGCTACACCTTC.